The clone carrying this T cell receptor beta chain has a handful of counts. Antigen unknown. The authors reverse transcribed all of the isolated RNA, so sequencing captured expressed TCRB transcripts. The assay was immunoSEQ multiplex PCR, and TCRdb's table has in-frame clones only and misses some. Counted here are around 600,000 clones, around 12% occurring once; the ten biggest clones make up over 0.1%. This sample was taken from a study of beta chain features in type 1 diabetes. Study-wide findings and caveats: Naive, central memory and regulatory TCRB repertoires appeared more similar among patients than healthy donors. Overrepresentation of cells with high TCR expression could result from cDNA sequencing. In every one of the four CD4+ subsets, TCRB CDR3s were moderately but significantly shorter in Type 1 diabetes patients.

The TCR was taken from a man aged 30 to 39 with type 1 diabetes. Material for sequencing was naive CD4+ T cells from blood.

The CDR3 reads CASRAGGYTDTQYF. The CDR3, as DNA: TGTGCCAGCCGGGCGGGGGGCTACACAGATACGCAGTATTTT. The chain uses TRBV19 and TRBJ2-3, with TRBD2 matching 8 bases. The germline CDR1 and CDR2 sequences are LNHDA and SQIVND (reference sequence). After removal of 9 bases from V and 2 bases from J, the junction contained 7 bases not matched to a gene. This CDR3 is built from 14 residues.